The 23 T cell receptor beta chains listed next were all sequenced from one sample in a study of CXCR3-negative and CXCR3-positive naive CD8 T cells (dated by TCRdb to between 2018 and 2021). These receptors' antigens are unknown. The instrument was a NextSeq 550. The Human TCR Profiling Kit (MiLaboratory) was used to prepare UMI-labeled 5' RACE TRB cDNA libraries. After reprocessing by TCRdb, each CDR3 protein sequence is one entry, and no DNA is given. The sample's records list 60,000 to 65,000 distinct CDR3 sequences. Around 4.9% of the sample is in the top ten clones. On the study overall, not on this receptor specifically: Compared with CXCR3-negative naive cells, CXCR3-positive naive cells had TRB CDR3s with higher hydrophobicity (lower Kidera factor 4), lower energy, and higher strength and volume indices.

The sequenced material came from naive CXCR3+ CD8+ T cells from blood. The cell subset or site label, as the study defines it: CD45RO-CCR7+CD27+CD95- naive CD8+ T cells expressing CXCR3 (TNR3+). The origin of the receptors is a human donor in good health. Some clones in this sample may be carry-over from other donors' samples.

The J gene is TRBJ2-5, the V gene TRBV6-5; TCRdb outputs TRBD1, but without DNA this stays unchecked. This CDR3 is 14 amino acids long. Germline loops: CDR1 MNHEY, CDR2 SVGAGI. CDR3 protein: CATWGQGIGETQYF.

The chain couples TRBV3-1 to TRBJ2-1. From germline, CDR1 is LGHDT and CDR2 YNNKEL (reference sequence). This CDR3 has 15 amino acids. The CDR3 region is CASSQEWGYYNEQFF.

The CDR3 sequence is CSARALGGTSYNEQFF. The chain uses TRBV20-1 and TRBJ2-1; TCRdb designates TRBD1, a call that cannot be tested without DNA. Germline V lookup: CDR1 DFQATT, CDR2 SNEGSKA (reference sequence). The length of the CDR3 is 16 residues.

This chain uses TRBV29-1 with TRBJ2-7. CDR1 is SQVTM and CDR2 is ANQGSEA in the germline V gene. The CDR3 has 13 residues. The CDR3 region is CSVEGRGPYEQYF.

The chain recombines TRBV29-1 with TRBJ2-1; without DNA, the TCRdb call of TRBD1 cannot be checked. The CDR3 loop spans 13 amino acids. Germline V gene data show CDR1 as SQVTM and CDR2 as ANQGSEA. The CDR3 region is CSVLDPGGNEQFF.

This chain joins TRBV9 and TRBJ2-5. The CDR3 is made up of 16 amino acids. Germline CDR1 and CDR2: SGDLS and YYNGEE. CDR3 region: CASSPLQSSHQETQYF.

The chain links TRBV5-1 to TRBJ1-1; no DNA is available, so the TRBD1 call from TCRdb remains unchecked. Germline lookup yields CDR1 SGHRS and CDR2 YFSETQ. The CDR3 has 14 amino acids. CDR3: CASSLYRADTEAFF.

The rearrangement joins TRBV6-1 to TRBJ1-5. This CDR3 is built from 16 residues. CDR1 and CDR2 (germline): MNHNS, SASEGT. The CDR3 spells CASIGSLHYSNQPQHF.

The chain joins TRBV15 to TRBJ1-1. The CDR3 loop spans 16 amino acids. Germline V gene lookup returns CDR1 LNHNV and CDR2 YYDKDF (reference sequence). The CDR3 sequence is CATSGDRAFMNTEAFF. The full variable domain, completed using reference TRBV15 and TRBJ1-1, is DAMVIQNPRYQVTQFGKPVTLSCSQTLNHNVMYWYQQKSSQAPKLLFHYYDKDFNNEADTPDNFQSRRPNTSFCFLDIRSPGLGDTAMYLCATSGDRAFMNTEAFFGQGTRLTVV.

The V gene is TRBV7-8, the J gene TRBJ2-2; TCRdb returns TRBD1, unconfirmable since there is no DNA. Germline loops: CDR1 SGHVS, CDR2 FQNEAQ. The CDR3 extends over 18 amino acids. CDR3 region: CASSSVQRQGTGTGELFF. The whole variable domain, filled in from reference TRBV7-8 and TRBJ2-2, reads GAGVSQSPRYKVAKRGQDVALRCDPISGHVSLFWYQQALGQGPEFLTYFQNEAQLDKSGLPSDRFFAERPEGSVSTLKIQRTQQEDSAVYLCASSSVQRQGTGTGELFFGEGSRLTVL.

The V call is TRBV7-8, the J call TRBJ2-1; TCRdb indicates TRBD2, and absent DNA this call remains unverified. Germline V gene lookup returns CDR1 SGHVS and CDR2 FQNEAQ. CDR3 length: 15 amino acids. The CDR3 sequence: CASSLVGGGPNEQFF.

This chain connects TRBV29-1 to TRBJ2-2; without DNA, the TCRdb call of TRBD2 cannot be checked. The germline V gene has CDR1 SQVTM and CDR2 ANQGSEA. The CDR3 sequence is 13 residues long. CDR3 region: CSARLANTGELFF.

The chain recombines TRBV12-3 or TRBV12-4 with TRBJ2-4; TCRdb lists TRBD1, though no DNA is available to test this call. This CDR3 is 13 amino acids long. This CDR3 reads CASSPQGDVIQYF.

CDR3 amino acids: CASSSGVGPYEQYF. The rearrangement joins TRBV28 to TRBJ2-7; TCRdb calls TRBD1, which cannot be checked without DNA. CDR3 size: 14 residues. CDR1 is MDHEN and CDR2 is SYDVKM in the germline V gene.

The CDR3: CASSPRGQQNTGELFF. The genes are TRBV5-1 and TRBJ2-2; TCRdb returns TRBD1, unconfirmable since there is no DNA. This CDR3 is built from 16 residues. Germline V lookup: CDR1 SGHRS, CDR2 YFSETQ. Together with reference TRBV5-1 and TRBJ2-2, the CDR3 gives the full variable domain: KAGVTQTPRYLIKTRGQQVTLSCSPISGHRSVSWYQQTPGQGLQFLFEYFSETQRNKGNFPGRFSGRQFSNSRSEMNVSTLELGDSALYLCASSPRGQQNTGELFFGEGSRLTVL.

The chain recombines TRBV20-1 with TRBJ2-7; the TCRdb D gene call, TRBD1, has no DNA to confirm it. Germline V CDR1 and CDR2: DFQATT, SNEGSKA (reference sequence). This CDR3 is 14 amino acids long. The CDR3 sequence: CSATDREGTYEQYF.

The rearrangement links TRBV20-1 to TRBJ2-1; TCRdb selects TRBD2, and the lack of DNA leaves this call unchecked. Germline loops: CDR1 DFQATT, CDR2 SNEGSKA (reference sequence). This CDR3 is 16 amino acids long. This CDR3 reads CSARDLAGYERDEQFF.

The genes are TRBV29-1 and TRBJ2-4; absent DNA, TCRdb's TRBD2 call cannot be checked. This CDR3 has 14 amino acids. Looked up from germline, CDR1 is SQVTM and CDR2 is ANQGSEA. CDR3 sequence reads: CSVVSGGAKNIQYF.

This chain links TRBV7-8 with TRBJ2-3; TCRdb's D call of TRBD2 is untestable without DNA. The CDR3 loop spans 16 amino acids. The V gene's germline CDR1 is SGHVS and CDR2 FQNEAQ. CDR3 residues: CASSTRLAGLTDTQYF.

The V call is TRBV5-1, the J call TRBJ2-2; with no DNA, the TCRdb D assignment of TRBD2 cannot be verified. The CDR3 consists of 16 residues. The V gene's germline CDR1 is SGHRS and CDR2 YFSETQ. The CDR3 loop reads CASSPETSGGTGELFF.

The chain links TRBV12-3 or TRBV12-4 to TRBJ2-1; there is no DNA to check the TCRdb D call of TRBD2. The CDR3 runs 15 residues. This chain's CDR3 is CASSLSTSGKDEQFF.

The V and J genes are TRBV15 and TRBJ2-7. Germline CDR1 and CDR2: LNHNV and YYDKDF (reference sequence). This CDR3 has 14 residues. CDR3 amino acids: CATSALGQSYEQYF. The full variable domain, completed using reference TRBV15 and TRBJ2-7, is DAMVIQNPRYQVTQFGKPVTLSCSQTLNHNVMYWYQQKSSQAPKLLFHYYDKDFNNEADTPDNFQSRRPNTSFCFLDIRSPGLGDTAMYLCATSALGQSYEQYFGPGTRLTVT.

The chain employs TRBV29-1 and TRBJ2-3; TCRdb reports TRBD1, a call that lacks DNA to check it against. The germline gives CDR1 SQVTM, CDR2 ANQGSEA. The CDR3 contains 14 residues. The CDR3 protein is CSVPDRGQLSTQYF.